Detailed here is one T cell receptor beta chain. The antigen is undetermined. In the PCR, 60 Vbeta and 13 Jbeta primers were used. Authors' methods: A later analysis tallied 75 million to 80 million unique TCR beta chains, 10 million to 12 million of them shared. Sequenced by immunoSEQ multiplex PCR; TCRdb stores in-frame clones only, minus some. That table supplies the V and J calls and clone size; D and trimming were determined from the DNA. This table holds some 180,000 clones, about three quarters found once. The sample comes from a study of cytomegalovirus exposure and HLA in healthy donors. Study-level information: HLA-typed donors were the source of around 80 million unique TCRs, which an early data release held. Study-level results: In a later analysis, across HLA loci, associated TCR counts were highest for DRB1, lowest for HLA-C.

This CDR3 comprises 16 residues. Germline lookup yields CDR1 MNHEY and CDR2 SVGAGI. Deletions cut 0 bases from V and 2 bases from J, with 14 bases between. The material sequenced was PBMCs. The TCR originated in a woman aged 55-70 years in good health and CMV-seropositive. The chain recombines TRBV6-5 with TRBJ2-7; a weak D match, TRBD1 (6 bases). CDR3 nucleotide sequence: TGTGCCAGCAGTTACTCGCCCAGGGGACCTCCCTACGAGCAGTACTTC. Translating it yields CASSYSPRGPPYEQYF.